One TCR beta chain is described in this entry. These data come from a study of blood T cell repertoires in COVID-19. The germline gives CDR1 ENHRY, CDR2 SYGVKD. With 2 bases clipped from V and 8 bases from J, the junction kept 8 bases outside the gene matches. This CDR3 region has 16 residues. Assay: immunoSEQ multiplex PCR; the TCRdb copy retains only in-frame clones and omits some. The sample comprises under 250,000 clones, roughly 85% of which are singletons, and 5.1% rests with the top ten. The TCR comes from a man aged 50-60 years with COVID-19, enrolled during active disease. The sequenced sample consisted of peripheral blood. The rearrangement joins TRBV10-3 to TRBJ1-3, with TRBD1 matching over 11 bases. The CDR3 DNA follows: TGTGCCATCAGTGAGACCCGGACAGGGGGCGCGGACACCATATATTTT. This gives the protein CAISETRTGGADTIYF.